The following is a TCR beta chain sequence with its context. Its cognate antigen is unknown. These data belong to a study of cytomegalovirus exposure and HLA in healthy donors. Regarding the study as a whole: Association of some 18,000 TCR beta sequences with HLA alleles was found at 0.05 false discovery rate in a later analysis.

13 Jbeta primers and 60 Vbeta primers were used for the PCR. Generated by immunoSEQ multiplex PCR, the TCRdb table keeps only in-frame clones and is missing some. The sample lists 170,000 or so clones, over 70% occurring once. Germline CDR1 MGHRA, CDR2 YSYEKL. The V end was cut by 4 bases, the J end by 4 bases, with 17 bases between. This CDR3 has 16 residues. The receptor's source is a man aged 25-45 years in good health and CMV-seropositive. The sequencing input was PBMCs. The chain employs TRBV4-1 and TRBJ1-5; D gene unclear. Here the CDR3 DNA reads TGCGCCAGCAGCCTGATCAAAGGTAGCCGGAATCAGCCCCAGCATTTT. This translates into CASSLIKGSRNQPQHF.